These 19 T cell receptor beta chains originate from one sample sequenced in a study of blood T cell repertoires in COVID-19. Method: immunoSEQ multiplex PCR; TCRdb's copy keeps in-frame clones and lacks some. The sample consists of more than 200,000 clones, roughly 90% of them appearing once. Sequences were obtained from peripheral blood. The receptor source for this set is a human donor in a cohort sampled during active COVID-19.

This clone was recorded a few times. The chain couples TRBV6-4 to TRBJ2-3; a weak D match, TRBD2 (6 bases). V lost 4 bases, J lost 0 bases, and 11 bases lay in between. Germline V CDR1 and CDR2: MRHNA, SNTAGT. The CDR3 spans 15 residues. The CDR3 region is CASSATGTSTDTQYF. The CDR3 DNA reads TGTGCCAGCAGTGCCACCGGGACTAGCACAGATACGCAGTATTTT.

The chain combines TRBV25-1 with TRBJ1-1; 11 bases are a match to TRBD1. CDR3 length equals 14 residues. Trimming took 4 bases from V and 6 from J; bases not matched to a gene: 4. Germline V lookup: CDR1 MGHDK, CDR2 SYGVNS. CDR3 coding DNA: TGTGCCAGCAGTGCGGGGACAGGGGGGGCTGAAGCTTTCTTT. This translates into CASSAGTGGAEAFF.

This chain joins TRBV30 and TRBJ1-4, with D unresolved. The CDR3 runs to 13 residues. The V gene lost 3 bases and the J gene lost 12 bases, with 17 bases spanning the gap. Germline V gene data show CDR1 as GTSNPN and CDR2 as SVGIG (reference sequence). CDR3 sequence: CAWSSFFSEELFF. The CDR3 bases are TGTGCCTGGAGCTCGTTCTTCTCTGAGGAACTGTTTTTT.

The chain links TRBV7-2 to TRBJ1-1; 8 positions agree with TRBD1. Looked up from germline, CDR1 is SGHTA and CDR2 is FQGNSA. Trimming at V came to 4 bases and at J to 0 bases, leaving 7 bases not matched to a gene. The CDR3 is 16 residues long. The CDR3 region is CASSSDRGWMNTEAFF. In nucleotides, the CDR3 is TGTGCCAGCAGCTCCGACAGGGGATGGATGAACACTGAAGCTTTCTTT.

The J gene is TRBJ1-4, the V gene TRBV4-1; 8 nucleotides match TRBD1. The CDR3 spans 17 residues. V trimming: 5 bases; J trimming: 4 bases; junction bases outside the gene matches: 12. The germline V gene has CDR1 MGHRA and CDR2 YSYEKL. CDR3 coding DNA: TGCGCCAGCAGCGCGAAGACTCAGGGGGCCTTTAATGAAAAACTGTTTTTT. Its translation is CASSAKTQGAFNEKLFF.

The chain employs TRBV19 and TRBJ1-2; TRBD1 matches at 9 bases. CDR1 LNHDA and CDR2 SQIVND come from the germline V gene (reference sequence). There are 13 residues in the CDR3. V lost 8 bases, J lost 3 bases, and 4 bases stayed unmatched. CDR3: CASGDRDYYGYTF. CDR3 in DNA: TGTGCCAGTGGGGACAGGGATTACTATGGCTACACCTTC. The full variable domain, its missing parts supplied by reference TRBV19 and TRBJ1-2, is DGGITQSPKYLFRKEGQNVTLSCEQNLNHDAMYWYRQDPGQGLRLIYYSQIVNDFQKGDIAEGYSVSREKKESFPLTVTSAQKNPTAFYLCASGDRDYYGYTFGSGTRLTVV.

The CDR3 DNA follows: TGTGCCAGCAGCCGGTCAAATCAGCCCCAGCATTTT. Encoded protein: CASSRSNQPQHF. This chain connects TRBV7-9 to TRBJ1-5; no firm D call. Germline V gene data show CDR1 as SEHNR and CDR2 as FQNEAQ (reference sequence). This CDR3 region has 12 residues. The V and J ends lost 5 bases and 4 bases respectively, with 6 bases between them.

The gene calls are TRBV19 and TRBJ2-1; D is unclear. Germline V CDR1 and CDR2: LNHDA, SQIVND (reference sequence). The CDR3 is 12 amino acids. V was trimmed by 5 bases and J by 0 bases, leaving 2 bases between them. The CDR3 nucleotides are TGTGCCAGTAGTCTCTCCTACAATGAGCAGTTCTTC. Its translation is CASSLSYNEQFF.

The CDR3 DNA follows: TGTGCCAGCAGCTTAGTACGGGCGAGCGGTGGGGACGAGCAGTACTTC. Its translation: CASSLVRASGGDEQYF. The chain links TRBV7-9 to TRBJ2-7, with D maybe TRBD2 (5 bases). Germline V gene data show CDR1 as SEHNR and CDR2 as FQNEAQ (reference sequence). V was cut by 1 base and J by 5 bases, with 18 bases left in between. The CDR3 loop spans 16 amino acids.

The V call is TRBV29-1, the J call TRBJ1-2, with TRBD1 identical over 10 bases. Losses at the gene ends were 6 bases for V and 8 bases for J; bases not matched to a gene: 9. In germline, CDR1 is SQVTM, CDR2 ANQGSEA. This CDR3 region has 13 residues. The CDR3 nucleotides are TGCAGCGTGACAGGGGGCGCCCCCTACGGCTACACCTTC. Protein: CSVTGGAPYGYTF. Supplemented by reference TRBV29-1 and TRBJ1-2, the full variable domain reads SAVISQKPSRDICQRGTSLTIQCQVDSQVTMMFWYRQQPGQSLTLIATANQGSEATYESGFVIDKFPISRPNLTFSTLTVSNMSPEDSSIYLCSVTGGAPYGYTFGSGTRLTVV.

The genes are TRBV19 and TRBJ2-5; TRBD2 might be the D (6 bases). Per germline, CDR1 LNHDA and CDR2 SQIVND (reference sequence). The CDR3 is 17 amino acids. Trimming removed 3 bases from V and 2 bases from J, with 19 bases in between. The CDR3 is CASSIRLGLRLQETQYF. DNA of the CDR3: TGTGCCAGTAGTATTCGTTTAGGACTAAGATTACAAGAGACCCAGTACTTC.

This chain joins TRBV30 and TRBJ1-2, with D perhaps matching TRBD1 (6 bases). CDR3 size: 16 residues. V gave up 3 bases and J gave up 7 bases, with 24 bases separating them. CDR1 is GTSNPN, CDR2 SVGIG, per germline (reference sequence). The CDR3 spells CAWSLPGQGFPGGYTF. The CDR3 nucleotides read TGTGCCTGGAGCCTCCCGGGGCAGGGGTTCCCAGGTGGCTACACCTTC.

This clone was detected once. In nucleotides, the CDR3 is TGTGCCAGCAGCCAGGCACTTGCGGGAGGCACCTACGAGCAGTACTTC. Its translation: CASSQALAGGTYEQYF. This sequence joins TRBV3-1 (or the pseudogene TRBV3-2) and TRBJ2-7; 8 bases line up with TRBD2. Per germline, CDR1 LGHDT and CDR2 YNNKEL (reference sequence). V gave up 3 bases and J gave up 2 bases; unmatched junction bases: 9. The CDR3 sequence is 16 residues long.

In this sample, this clone turned up once. The chain employs TRBV29-1 and TRBJ1-2; no clear D gene. The length of the CDR3 is 11 residues. Germline loops: CDR1 SQVTM, CDR2 ANQGSEA. V shed 6 bases and J shed 6 bases, with 11 bases lying between them. The CDR3 sequence: CSVEEGDGYTF. In DNA, the CDR3 is TGCAGCGTAGAGGAGGGAGATGGCTACACCTTC.

The chain is built from TRBV5-6 and TRBJ2-5, with a weak D call TRBD1 (6 bases). This CDR3 has 15 amino acids. V was shortened by 2 bases and J by 4 bases, with 15 bases between the two germline ends. Germline V gene lookup returns CDR1 SGHDT and CDR2 YYEEEE. The CDR3 spells CASSLSGVRGETQYF. The DNA of the CDR3 is TGTGCCAGCAGCTTATCAGGGGTTCGAGGAGAGACCCAGTACTTC.

This chain connects TRBV11-2 to TRBJ2-1, with D tentatively TRBD1 (6 bases). V dropped 2 bases and J dropped 5 bases, with 7 bases sitting between them. This CDR3 is built from 13 residues. The germline V gene has CDR1 SGHAT and CDR2 FQNNGV. The CDR3 DNA reads TGTGCCAGCAGCTTAAACAGGGACAATGAGCAGTTCTTC. This translates into CASSLNRDNEQFF.

The genes are TRBV4-3 and TRBJ2-3; 9 bases are shared with TRBD1. The CDR3 is 16 residues long. The germline CDR1 and CDR2 sequences are LGHNA and YSLEER. Unmatched junction bases numbered 3, after V lost 0 bases and J lost 2 bases. DNA of the CDR3: TGCGCCAGCAGCCAAGAACAGGGGGCGTACACAGATACGCAGTATTTT. Its translation is CASSQEQGAYTDTQYF.

This sequence joins TRBV5-1 and TRBJ2-7, with TRBD2 identical over 7 bases. This CDR3 has 16 residues. The V gene end was trimmed by 2 bases and the J gene end by 0 bases; junction bases not matched to a gene: 8. Germline values: CDR1 SGHRS, CDR2 YFSETQ. Here the CDR3 reads CASSFHGGGGSYEQYF. CDR3 DNA: TGCGCCAGCAGCTTCCACGGTGGGGGGGGCTCCTACGAGCAGTACTTC.

V usage is TRBV28 and J usage is TRBJ2-7, with TRBD2 identical over 7 bases. The ends lost 3 bases at V and 0 bases at J; junction bases unmatched: 2. This CDR3 comprises 14 residues. CDR1 and CDR2 from the germline V gene are MDHEN and SYDVKM. The CDR3: CASSLGGSSYEQYF. The CDR3 DNA is TGTGCCAGCAGTTTGGGCGGGAGCTCCTACGAGCAGTACTTC. The complete variable domain, with remaining parts taken from reference TRBV28 and TRBJ2-7, reads DVKVTQSSRYLVKRTGEKVFLECVQDMDHENMFWYRQDPGLGLRLIYFSYDVKMKEKGDIPEGYSVSREKKERFSLILESASTNQTSMYLCASSLGGSSYEQYFGPGTRLTVT.